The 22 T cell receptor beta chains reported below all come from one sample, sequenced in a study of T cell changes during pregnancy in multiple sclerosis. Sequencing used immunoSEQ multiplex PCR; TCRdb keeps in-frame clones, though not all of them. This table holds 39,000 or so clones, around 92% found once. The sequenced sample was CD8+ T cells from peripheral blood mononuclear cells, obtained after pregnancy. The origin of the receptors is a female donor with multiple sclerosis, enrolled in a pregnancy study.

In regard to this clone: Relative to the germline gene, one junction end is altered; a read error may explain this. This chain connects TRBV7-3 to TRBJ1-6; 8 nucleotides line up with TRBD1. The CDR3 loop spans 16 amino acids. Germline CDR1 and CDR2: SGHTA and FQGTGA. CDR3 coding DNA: TGTGCCAGCAGCTTAAAGGTCAGGGGGCCTAATTCACTCCTCCACTTT. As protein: CASSLKVRGPNSLLHF.

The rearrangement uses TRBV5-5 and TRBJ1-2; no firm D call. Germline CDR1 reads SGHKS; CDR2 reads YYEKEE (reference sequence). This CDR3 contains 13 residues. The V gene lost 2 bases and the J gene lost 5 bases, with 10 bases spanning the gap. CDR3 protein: CASSFYSLYGYTF. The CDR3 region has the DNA TGTGCCAGCAGCTTTTACAGCCTTTATGGCTACACCTTC.

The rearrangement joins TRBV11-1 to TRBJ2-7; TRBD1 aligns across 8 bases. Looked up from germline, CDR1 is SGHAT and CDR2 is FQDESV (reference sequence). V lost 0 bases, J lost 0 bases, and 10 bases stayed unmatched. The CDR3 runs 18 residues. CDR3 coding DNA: TGTGCCAGCAGCTTAGCGAACATGGACAGGGAGGACTCCTACGAGCAGTACTTC. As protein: CASSLANMDREDSYEQYF.

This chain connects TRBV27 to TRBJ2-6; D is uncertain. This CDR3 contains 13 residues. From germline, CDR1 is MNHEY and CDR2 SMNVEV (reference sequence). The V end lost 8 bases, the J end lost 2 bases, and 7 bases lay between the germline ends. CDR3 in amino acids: CASSRAGANVLTF. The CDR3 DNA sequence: TGTGCCAGCTCTCGGGCTGGGGCCAACGTCCTGACTTTC.

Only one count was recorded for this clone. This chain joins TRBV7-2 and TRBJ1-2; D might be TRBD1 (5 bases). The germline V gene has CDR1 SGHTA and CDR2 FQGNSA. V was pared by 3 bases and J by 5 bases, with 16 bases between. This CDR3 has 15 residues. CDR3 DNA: TGTGCCAGCAGCTTCAGACAGCCGATAGGGTATGGCTACACCTTC. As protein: CASSFRQPIGYGYTF.

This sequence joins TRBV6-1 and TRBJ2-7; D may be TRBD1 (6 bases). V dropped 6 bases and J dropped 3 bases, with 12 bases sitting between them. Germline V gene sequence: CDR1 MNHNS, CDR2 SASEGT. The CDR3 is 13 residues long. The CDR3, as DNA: TGTGCCAGCAGACCCGGGACAAGCTACGAGCAGTACTTC. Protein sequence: CASRPGTSYEQYF.

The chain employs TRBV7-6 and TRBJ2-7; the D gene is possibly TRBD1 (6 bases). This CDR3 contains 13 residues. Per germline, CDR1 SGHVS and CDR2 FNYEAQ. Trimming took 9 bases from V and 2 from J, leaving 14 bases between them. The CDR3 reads CASAADSTYEQYF. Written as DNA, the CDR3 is TGTGCCAGTGCCGCGGACAGTACCTACGAGCAGTACTTC.

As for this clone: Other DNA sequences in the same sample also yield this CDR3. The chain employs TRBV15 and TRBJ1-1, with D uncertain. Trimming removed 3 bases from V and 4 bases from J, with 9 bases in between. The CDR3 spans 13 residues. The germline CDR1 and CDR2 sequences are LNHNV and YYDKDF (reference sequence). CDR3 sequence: CATSREVGTEAFF. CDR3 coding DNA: TGTGCCACCAGCAGGGAGGTAGGCACTGAAGCTTTCTTT.

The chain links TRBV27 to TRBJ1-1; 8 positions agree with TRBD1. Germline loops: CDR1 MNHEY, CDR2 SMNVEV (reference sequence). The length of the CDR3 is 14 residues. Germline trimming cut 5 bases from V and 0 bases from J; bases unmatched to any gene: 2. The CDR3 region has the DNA TGTGCCAGCAGTGTGACAGGGGTGAACACTGAAGCTTTCTTT. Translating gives CASSVTGVNTEAFF.

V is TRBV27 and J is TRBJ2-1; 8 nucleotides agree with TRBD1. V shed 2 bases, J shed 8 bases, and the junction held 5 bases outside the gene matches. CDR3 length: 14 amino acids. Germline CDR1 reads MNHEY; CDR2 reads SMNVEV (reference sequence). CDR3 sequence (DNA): TGTGCCAGCAGTTTACAGCGACAGGGGCATGAGCAGTTCTTC. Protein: CASSLQRQGHEQFF.

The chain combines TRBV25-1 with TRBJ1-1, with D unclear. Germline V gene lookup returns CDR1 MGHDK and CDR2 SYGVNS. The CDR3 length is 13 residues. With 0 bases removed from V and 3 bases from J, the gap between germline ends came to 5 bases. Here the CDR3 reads CASSEYRYTEAFF. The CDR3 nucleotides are TGTGCCAGCAGTGAATACAGGTACACTGAAGCTTTCTTT.

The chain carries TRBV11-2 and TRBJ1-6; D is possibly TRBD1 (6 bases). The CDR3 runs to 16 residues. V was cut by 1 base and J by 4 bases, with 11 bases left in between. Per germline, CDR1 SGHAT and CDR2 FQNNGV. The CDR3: CASSLAGVEYNSPLHF. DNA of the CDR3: TGTGCCAGCAGCTTAGCAGGGGTAGAATATAATTCACCCCTCCACTTT.

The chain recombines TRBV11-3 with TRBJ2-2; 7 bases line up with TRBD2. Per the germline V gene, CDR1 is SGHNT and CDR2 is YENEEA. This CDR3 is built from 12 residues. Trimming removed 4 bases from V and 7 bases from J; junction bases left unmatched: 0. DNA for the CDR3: TGTGCCAGCAGCTCGGGGGGCGGGGAGCTGTTTTTT. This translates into CASSSGGGELFF.

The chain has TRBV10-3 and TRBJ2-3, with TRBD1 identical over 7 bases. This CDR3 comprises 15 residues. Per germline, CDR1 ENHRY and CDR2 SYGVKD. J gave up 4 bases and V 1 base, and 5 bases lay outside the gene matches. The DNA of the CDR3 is TGTGCCATCAGTGAGTTGACAGGGTCCGCAGATACGCAGTATTTT. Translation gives CAISELTGSADTQYF.

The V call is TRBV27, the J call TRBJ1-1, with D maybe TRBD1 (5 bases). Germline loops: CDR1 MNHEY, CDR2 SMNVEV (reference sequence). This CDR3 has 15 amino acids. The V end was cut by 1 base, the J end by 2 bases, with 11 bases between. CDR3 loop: CASSLLHRRNTEAFF. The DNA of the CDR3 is TGTGCCAGCAGTTTATTGCACAGGAGAAACACTGAAGCTTTCTTT.

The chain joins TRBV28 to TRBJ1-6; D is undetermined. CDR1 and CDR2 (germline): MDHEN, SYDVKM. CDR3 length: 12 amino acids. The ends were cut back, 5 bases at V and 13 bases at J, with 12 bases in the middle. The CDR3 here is CASSRRERPLHF. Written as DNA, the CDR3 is TGTGCCAGCAGTCGTCGGGAGAGGCCCCTCCACTTT.

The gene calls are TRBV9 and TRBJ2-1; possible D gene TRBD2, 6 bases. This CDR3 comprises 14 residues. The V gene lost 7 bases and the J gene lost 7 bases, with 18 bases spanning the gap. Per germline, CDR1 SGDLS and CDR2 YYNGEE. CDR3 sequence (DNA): TGTGCCAGCGGCGGAGGGACTCCTAGGAATGAGCAGTTCTTC. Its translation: CASGGGTPRNEQFF. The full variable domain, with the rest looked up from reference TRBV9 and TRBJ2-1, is DSGVTQTPKHLITATGQRVTLRCSPRSGDLSVYWYQQSLDQGLQFLIQYYNGEERAKGNILERFSAQQFPDLHSELNLSSLELGDSALYFCASGGGTPRNEQFFGPGTRLTVL.

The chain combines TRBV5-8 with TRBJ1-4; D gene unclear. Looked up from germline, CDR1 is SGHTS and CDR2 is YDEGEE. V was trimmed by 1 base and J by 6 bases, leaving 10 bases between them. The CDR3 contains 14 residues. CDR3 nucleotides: TGTGCCAGCAGCTTGTGGGTCCAGGATGAAAAACTGTTTTTT. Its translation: CASSLWVQDEKLFF. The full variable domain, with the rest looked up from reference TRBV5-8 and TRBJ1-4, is EAGVTQSPTHLIKTRGQQATLRCSPISGHTSVYWYQQALGLGLQFLLWYDEGEERNRGNFPPRFSGRQFPNYSSELNVNALELEDSALYLCASSLWVQDEKLFFGSGTQLSVL.

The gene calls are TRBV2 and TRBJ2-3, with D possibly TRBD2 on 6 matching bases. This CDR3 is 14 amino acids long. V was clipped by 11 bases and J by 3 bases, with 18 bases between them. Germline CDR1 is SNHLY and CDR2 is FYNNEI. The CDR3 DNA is TGTGCCGGTCCCCCGCGGGGCTTAACAGATACGCAGTATTTT. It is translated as CAGPPRGLTDTQYF.

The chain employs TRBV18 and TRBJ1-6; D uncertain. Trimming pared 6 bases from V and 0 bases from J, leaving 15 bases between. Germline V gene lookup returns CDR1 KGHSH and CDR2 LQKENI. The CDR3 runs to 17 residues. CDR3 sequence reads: CASSQVGKSSYNSPLHF. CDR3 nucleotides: TGTGCCAGCTCCCAGGTCGGCAAGAGCTCCTATAATTCACCCCTCCACTTT.

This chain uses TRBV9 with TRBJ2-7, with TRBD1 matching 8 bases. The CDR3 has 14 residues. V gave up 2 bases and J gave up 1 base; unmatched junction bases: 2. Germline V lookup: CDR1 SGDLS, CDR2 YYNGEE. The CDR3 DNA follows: TGTGCCAGCAGCGTCCGGGACAGGTCCTACGAGCAGTACTTC. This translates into CASSVRDRSYEQYF.

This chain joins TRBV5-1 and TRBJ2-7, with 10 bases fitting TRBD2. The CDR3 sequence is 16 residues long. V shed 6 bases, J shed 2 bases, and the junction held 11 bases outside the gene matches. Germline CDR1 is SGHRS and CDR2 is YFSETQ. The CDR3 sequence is CASKKSGREPPYEQYF. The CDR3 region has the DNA TGCGCCAGCAAGAAAAGCGGGAGGGAGCCCCCCTACGAGCAGTACTTC.